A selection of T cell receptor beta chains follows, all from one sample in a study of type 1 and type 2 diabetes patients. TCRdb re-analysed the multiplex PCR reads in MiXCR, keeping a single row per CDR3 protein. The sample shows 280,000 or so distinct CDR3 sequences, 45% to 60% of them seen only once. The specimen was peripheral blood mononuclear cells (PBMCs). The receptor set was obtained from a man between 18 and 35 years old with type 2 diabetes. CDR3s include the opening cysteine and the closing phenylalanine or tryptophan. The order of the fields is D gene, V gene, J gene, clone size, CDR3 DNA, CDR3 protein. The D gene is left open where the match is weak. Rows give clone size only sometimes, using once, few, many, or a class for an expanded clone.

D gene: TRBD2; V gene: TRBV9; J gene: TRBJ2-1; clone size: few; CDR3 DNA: TGTGCCAGCAGCCCCCGACTAGCGGGGAACTACAATGAGCAGTTCTTC; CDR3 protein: CASSPRLAGNYNEQFF
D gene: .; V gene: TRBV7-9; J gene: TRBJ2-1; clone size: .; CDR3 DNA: TGTGCCAGCAGCACCGGGACCCCGGATGAGCAGTTCTTC; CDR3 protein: CASSTGTPDEQFF
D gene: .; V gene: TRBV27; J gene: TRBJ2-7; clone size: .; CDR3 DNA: TGTGCCAGCAGTGTTTCGCGGAGCTACGAGCAGTACTTC; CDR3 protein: CASSVSRSYEQYF
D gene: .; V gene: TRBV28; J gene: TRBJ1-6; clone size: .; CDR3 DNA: TGTGCCAGCAGTTTAAAAGGGACTCTCCACTTT; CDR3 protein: CASSLKGTLHF
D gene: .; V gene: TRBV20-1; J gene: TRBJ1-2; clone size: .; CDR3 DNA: TGCAGTGCTAGGGTATTGGTCGGAAGCTACACCTTC; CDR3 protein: CSARVLVGSYTF
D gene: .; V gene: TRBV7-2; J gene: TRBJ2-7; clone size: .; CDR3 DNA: TGTGCCAGCAGCGAAAGAACCATAGCGACCCTCCCCTACGAGCAGTACTTC; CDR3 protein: CASSERTIATLPYEQYF
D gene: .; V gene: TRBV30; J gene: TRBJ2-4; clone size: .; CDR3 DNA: TGTGCCTGGGCGGGAGACAGGCCAAACATTCAGTACTTC; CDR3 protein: CAWAGDRPNIQYF
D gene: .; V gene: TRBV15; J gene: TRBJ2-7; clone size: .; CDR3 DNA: TGTGCCACCAACAGTTTGCAGCGAGACTACGAGCAGTACTTC; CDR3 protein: CATNSLQRDYEQYF
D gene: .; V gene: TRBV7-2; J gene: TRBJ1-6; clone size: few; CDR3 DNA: TGTGCCAGCAGCCCCACGGGGGTGAATAATTCACCCCTCCACTTT; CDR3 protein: CASSPTGVNNSPLHF
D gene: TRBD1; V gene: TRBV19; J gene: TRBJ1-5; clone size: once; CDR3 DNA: TGTGCCAGTCAGTCGGCCGGACTGTTCGTCCGAAAGCGGACAGGGGACAATCAGCCCCAGCATTTT; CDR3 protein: CASQSAGLFVRKRTGDNQPQHF
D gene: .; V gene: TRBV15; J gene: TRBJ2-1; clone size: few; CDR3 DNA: TGTGCCACCAGCAGGGGTGGGGCTAGCGCTCGTGAGCAGTTCTTC; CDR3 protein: CATSRGGASAREQFF
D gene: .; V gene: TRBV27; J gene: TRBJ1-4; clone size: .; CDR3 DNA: TGTGCCAGCTCCTCCGACACGGATGAAAAACTGTTTTTT; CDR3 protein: CASSSDTDEKLFF
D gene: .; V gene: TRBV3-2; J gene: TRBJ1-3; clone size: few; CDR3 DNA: TGTGCCAGCAGCCAAGATAGACGCTCTGGAAACACCATATATTTT; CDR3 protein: CASSQDRRSGNTIYF
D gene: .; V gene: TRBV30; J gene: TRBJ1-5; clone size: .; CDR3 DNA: TGTGCCTGGAGTATCAAGGGGCCCCAGCCCCAGCATTTT; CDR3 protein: CAWSIKGPQPQHF
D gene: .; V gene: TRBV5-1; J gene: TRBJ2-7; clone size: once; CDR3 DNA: TGCGCCAGCAGCTTGTTGCCGGGGTCTGACGAGCAGTACTTC; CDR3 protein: CASSLLPGSDEQYF
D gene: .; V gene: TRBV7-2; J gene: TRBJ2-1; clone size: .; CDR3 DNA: TGTGCCAGCAGCCGGACTCAGGATGAGCAGTTCTTC; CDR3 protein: CASSRTQDEQFF
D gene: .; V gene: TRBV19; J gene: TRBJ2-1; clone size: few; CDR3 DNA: TGTGCCAGTAGTACCCCAGGCACAGATTACAATGAGCAGTTCTTC; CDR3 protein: CASSTPGTDYNEQFF
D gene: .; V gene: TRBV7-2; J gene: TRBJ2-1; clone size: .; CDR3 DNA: TGTGCCAGCAGCTTACCCGCAGTAAACTATGAGCAGTTCTTC; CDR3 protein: CASSLPAVNYEQFF
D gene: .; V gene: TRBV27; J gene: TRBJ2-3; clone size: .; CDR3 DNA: TGTGCCAGCAGTTATAAGACAGGTAGAACAGATACGCAGTATTTT; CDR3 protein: CASSYKTGRTDTQYF
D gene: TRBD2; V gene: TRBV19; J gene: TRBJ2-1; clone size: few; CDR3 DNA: TGTGCCAGTACCGATGGCGGGAGTAACTACAATGAGCAGTTCTTC; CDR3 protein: CASTDGGSNYNEQFF
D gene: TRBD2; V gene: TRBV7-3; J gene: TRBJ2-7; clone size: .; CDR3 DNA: TGTGCCAGCAGCTCAAACGGGAGGGCTTACGAGCAGTACTTC; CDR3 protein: CASSSNGRAYEQYF
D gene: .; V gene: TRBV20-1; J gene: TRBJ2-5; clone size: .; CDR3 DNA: TGCAGTGCTAGTTACGCAGGGCTGAGGTATATGTCCCAGTACTTC; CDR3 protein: CSASYAGLRYMSQYF
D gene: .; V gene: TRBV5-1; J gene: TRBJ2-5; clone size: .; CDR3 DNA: TGCGCCAGCGGCCCCGGGGACCTACAAGAGACCCAGTACTTC; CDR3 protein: CASGPGDLQETQYF
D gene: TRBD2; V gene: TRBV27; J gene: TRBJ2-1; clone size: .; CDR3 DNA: TGTGCCAGCACCTATAGCGGGGGGAACTTAAATGAGCAGTTCTTC; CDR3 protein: CASTYSGGNLNEQFF
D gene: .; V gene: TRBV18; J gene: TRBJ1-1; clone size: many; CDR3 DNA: TGTGCCAGCTCACCCCTCCCAATGGCGATGAACACTGAAGCTTTCTTT; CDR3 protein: CASSPLPMAMNTEAFF
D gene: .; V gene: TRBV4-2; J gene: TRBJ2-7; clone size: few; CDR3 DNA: TGTGCCAGCAGCCAAGATGGGGCAGGGGCCGGGGATGAGCAGTACTTC; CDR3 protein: CASSQDGAGAGDEQYF
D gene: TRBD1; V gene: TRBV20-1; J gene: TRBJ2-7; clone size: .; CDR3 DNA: TGCAGTGCTAGACCGTCCGGGACAGGGTGGTACGAGCAGTACTTC; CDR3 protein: CSARPSGTGWYEQYF
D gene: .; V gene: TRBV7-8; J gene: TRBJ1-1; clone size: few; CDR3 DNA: TGTGCCAGCAGCTTAGAAAGTGGGGGCCTCAACACTGAAGCTTTCTTT; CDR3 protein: CASSLESGGLNTEAFF
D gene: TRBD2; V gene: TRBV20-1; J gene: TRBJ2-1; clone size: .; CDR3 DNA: TGCAGTGCTATGAGCGGGAGTATGGATGAGCAGTTCTTC; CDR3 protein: CSAMSGSMDEQFF
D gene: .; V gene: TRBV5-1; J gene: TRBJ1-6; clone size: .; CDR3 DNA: TGCGCCAGCAGCTCGGGACTCCTAGGTGACTCACCCCTCCACTTT; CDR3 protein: CASSSGLLGDSPLHF
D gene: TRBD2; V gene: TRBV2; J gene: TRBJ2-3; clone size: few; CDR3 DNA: TGTGCCAGCAGACACCACGGGGTAGCGGGAGGTCCCATCTCGGATACGCAGTATTTT; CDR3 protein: CASRHHGVAGGPISDTQYF
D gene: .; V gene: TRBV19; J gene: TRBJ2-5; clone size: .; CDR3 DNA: TGTGCCAGTAGTATCGGCAGGGGTAGGGAGACCCAGTACTTC; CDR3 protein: CASSIGRGRETQYF
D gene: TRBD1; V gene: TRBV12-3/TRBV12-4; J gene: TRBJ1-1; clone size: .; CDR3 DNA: TGTGCCAGCAGAATTGACAGGGGGAGCACTGAAGCTTTCTTT; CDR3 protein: CASRIDRGSTEAFF
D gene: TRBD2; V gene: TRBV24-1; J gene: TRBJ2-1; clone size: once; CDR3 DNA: TGTGCCAGTAGTATAGATCGAGGGGGACTAGCGGGAGGCCCCTACAATGAGCAGTTCTTC; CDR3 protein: CASSIDRGGLAGGPYNEQFF
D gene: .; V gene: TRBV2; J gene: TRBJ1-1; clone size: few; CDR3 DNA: TGTGCCACGCAAAAAACTCTGGTCTACACTGAAGCTTTCTTT; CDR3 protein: CATQKTLVYTEAFF
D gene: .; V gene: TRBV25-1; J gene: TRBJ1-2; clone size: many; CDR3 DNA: TGTGCCAGCAGTGAATCGCGTGGCTACACCTTC; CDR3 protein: CASSESRGYTF
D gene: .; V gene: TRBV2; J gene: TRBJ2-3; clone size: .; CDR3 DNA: TGTGCCAGCCATAGGGGAGATACGCAGTATTTT; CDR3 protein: CASHRGDTQYF
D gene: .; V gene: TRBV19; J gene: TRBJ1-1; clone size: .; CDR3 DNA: TGTGCCAGTAGTATGGGCACCACTGAAGCTTTCTTT; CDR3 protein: CASSMGTTEAFF
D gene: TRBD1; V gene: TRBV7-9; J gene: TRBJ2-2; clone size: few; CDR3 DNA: TGTGCCAGCAGCTTACCGCTGGGACAGGGCACCGGGGAGCTGTTTTTT; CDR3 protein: CASSLPLGQGTGELFF
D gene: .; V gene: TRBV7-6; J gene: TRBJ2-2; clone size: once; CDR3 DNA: TGTGCCAGCAGCACCGGACAGAACACCGGGGAGCTGTTTTTT; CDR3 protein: CASSTGQNTGELFF
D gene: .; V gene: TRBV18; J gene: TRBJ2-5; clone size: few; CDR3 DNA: TGTGCCAGCTCACCACCTTCGGGAGCCCAAGAGACCCAGTACTTC; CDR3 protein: CASSPPSGAQETQYF
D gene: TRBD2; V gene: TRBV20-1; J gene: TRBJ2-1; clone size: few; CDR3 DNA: TGCAGTGTTCCGGGGGGAGTGCTTTTTTGGGAGCAGTTCTTC; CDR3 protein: CSVPGGVLFWEQFF
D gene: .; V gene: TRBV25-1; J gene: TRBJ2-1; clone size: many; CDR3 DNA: TGTGCCAGCAGTGAATCGGGGGCGTATGAGCAGTTCTTC; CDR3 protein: CASSESGAYEQFF
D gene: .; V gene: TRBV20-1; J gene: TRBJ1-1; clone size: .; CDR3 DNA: TGCAGTGCTAGAGACCCCCAAAGAACTGAAGCTTTCTTT; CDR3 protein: CSARDPQRTEAFF
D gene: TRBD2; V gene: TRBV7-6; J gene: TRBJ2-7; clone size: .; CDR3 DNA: TGTGCCGGCAGCCCAGGGACTAGCGGGAGCGGGGCCTCCTACGAGCAGTACTTC; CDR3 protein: CAGSPGTSGSGASYEQYF
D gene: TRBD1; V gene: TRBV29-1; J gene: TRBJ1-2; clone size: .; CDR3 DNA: TGCAGCGTTGAAACAGGGGGCGCAAACTATGGCTACACCTTC; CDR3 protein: CSVETGGANYGYTF
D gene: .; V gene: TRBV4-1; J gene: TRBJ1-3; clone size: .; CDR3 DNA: TGCGCCAGCAGCCAAGCCATCCCGGACCTTGGAAACACCATATATTTT; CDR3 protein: CASSQAIPDLGNTIYF
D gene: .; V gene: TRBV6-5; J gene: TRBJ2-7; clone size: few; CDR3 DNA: TGTGCCAGCAGTTTAGGTCCAGCAGCCTACGAGCAGTACTTC; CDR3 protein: CASSLGPAAYEQYF
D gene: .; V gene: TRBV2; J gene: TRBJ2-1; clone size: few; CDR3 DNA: TGTGCCAGCAGGTTGAGATACAATGAGCAGTTCTTC; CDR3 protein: CASRLRYNEQFF
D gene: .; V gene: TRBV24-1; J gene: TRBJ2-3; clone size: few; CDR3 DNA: TGTGCCACCAGAAGAGCAGATACGCAGTATTTT; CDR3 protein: CATRRADTQYF
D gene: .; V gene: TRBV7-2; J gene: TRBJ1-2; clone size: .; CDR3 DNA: TGTGCCAGCAGCGATGGGACATCCTATGGCTACACCTTC; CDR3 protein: CASSDGTSYGYTF
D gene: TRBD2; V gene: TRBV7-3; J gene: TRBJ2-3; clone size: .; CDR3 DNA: TGTGCCAGCAGCAACCCAGCGGGAGGGAGCAAAGATACGCAGTATTTT; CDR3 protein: CASSNPAGGSKDTQYF
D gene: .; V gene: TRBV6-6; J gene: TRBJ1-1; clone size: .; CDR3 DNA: TGTGCCAGCAGTTACTCAACAGGTACCACTGAAGCTTTCTTT; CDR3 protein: CASSYSTGTTEAFF
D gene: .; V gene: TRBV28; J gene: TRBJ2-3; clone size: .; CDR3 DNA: TGTGCCAGCACCTTATGGGCCGTGGGAGAAAGCACAGATACGCAGTATTTT; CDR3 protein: CASTLWAVGESTDTQYF
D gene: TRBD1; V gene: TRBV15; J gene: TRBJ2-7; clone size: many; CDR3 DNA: TGTGCCACCCGGCTGGAGAGGGACAGAATCTACGAGCAGTACTTC; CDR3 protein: CATRLERDRIYEQYF
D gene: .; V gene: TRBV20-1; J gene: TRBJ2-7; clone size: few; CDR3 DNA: TGCAGTGCTTGCCGGGCCGGATACTACGAGCAGTACTTC; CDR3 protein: CSACRAGYYEQYF
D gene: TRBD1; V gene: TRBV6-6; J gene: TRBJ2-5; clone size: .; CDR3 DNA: TGTGCCAGCAGTACCCGACAGGGGGTCCAAGAGACCCAGTACTTC; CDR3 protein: CASSTRQGVQETQYF
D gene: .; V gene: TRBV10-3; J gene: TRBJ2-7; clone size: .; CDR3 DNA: TGTGCCATCCTGGTCTGGGGGGGGCGCCTGGGGCGATCCGCCTACGAGCAGTACTTC; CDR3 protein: CAILVWGGRLGRSAYEQYF
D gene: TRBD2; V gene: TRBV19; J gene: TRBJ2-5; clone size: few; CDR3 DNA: TGTGCCAGTAGCCGTGGACTAGCGGGAACTGGGGAGACCCAGTACTTC; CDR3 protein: CASSRGLAGTGETQYF
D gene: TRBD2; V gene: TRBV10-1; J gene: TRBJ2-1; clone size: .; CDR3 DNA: TGCGCCAGCAGTGAAGGACTAGCAGGGGAGCAGTTCTTC; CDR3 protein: CASSEGLAGEQFF